A selection of T cell receptor beta chains follows, all from one sample in a study of shared clonotypes between healthy human individuals. TCRdb keeps only in-frame clones here, not all; method: immunoSEQ multiplex PCR. The sample has nearly 2 million clones, about 94% seen once; the top ten hold 1% to 1.5%. The sequencing sample was made of naive CD8+ T cells sorted from blood. These receptors were collected from a young man in good health. Each CDR3 is given with its conserved first and last residue. The D gene is left open where the match is weak. Rows may omit the clone size; those that give it use once, few, many or a size class.

>TRBJ1-2|TRBV27|-|-
CASSPTGLNYGYTF
TGTGCCAGCAGTCCGACAGGCCTTAACTATGGCTACACCTTC
>TRBJ1-1|TRBV5-1|-|-
CASSPSYLDELPFEAFF
TGCGCCAGCAGCCCTAGCTACCTAGACGAGTTGCCTTTTGAAGCTTTCTTT
>TRBJ2-1|TRBV7-3|-|-
CASSPSRVGEEQFF
TGTGCCAGCAGCCCCTCCCGTGTTGGAGAAGAGCAGTTCTTC
>TRBJ1-1|TRBV30|-|-
CAWVPTDGVTLNTEAFF
TGTGCCTGGGTCCCGACTGACGGGGTTACCTTGAACACTGAAGCTTTCTTT
>TRBJ2-1|TRBV15|-|-
CATSTSEGDNEQFF
TGTGCCACCAGCACTTCGGAAGGGGACAATGAGCAGTTCTTC
>TRBJ1-1|TRBV30|few|-
CAWSHRTEAFF
TGTGCCTGGAGTCATCGCACTGAAGCTTTCTTT
>TRBJ2-3|TRBV27|-|-
CASSRDPGSTDTQYF
TGTGCCAGCAGCCGCGACCCAGGGTCCACAGATACGCAGTATTTT
>TRBJ2-5|TRBV2|-|TRBD2
CASSNPSGGAHQETQYF
TGTGCCAGCAGTAACCCGAGCGGGGGGGCCCACCAAGAGACCCAGTACTTC
>TRBJ2-3|TRBV2|-|-
CASTRGLYSTDTQYF
TGTGCCAGCACCCGGGGACTCTATAGCACAGATACGCAGTATTTT
>TRBJ2-3|TRBV5-1|-|TRBD2
CASSLRPSGGVTDTQYF
TGCGCCAGCAGCTTGAGGCCTAGCGGGGGGGTCACAGATACGCAGTATTTT